Below, one TCR beta chain is given with its context. It lacks a known antigen. It has no much larger one-base neighbor in the sample; base qualities were not kept. This sample is drawn from a study of blood T cells in healthy people across ages (dated by TCRdb to the mid-2010s). Study-wide context: In model experiments, template switching captured about one uniquely barcoded TCR beta cDNA molecule for every two T cells. Age-related changes in TCR beta repertoire diversity were measured in the study by deep sequencing normalized with unique cDNA molecular identifiers. The donors were divided into four age groups: young (average around 16 years), middle-aged (about 40), aged (about 62) and long-lived (82). Two additional independent replicas of 1 million unique cDNA reads from the same blood draw were analyzed for two donors (one aged 18 to 30 and one aged 80 or older). To avoid experimental bias, donors of different ages were randomly spread across the sequencing lanes.

Donors were around 37 systemically healthy Caucasian individuals from Russia aged roughly 6 to 100 years. Approximately 9.3 milliliters of peripheral blood were drawn from each donor into EDTA-treated Vacutainer tubes. Ficoll-Paque density-gradient centrifugation was used to isolate PBMCs, with at least 6.5 million obtained per sample. Total RNA, at least 5 micrograms per sample, was extracted from PBMCs with Trizol reagent. For every donor, an aliquot of PBMCs went through flow cytometry to measure the percentages of naive CD45RAhigh/CD27high T cells. General findings and caveats noted by the study authors: Because the CMV infection status of the donors was unknown, age-related changes in expanded clonotypes may potentially have been confounded. Total diversity estimates from one million sequenced T cells were considered lower bounds and underestimates. Compared with the aged group, the long-lived group had more naive CD4+ T cells, fewer expanded clones and increased TCR diversity, a pattern suggesting age selection. Observed TCR beta diversity correlated strongly with the percentage of naive T cells measured by flow cytometry. Observed TCR beta diversity per million T cells fell roughly linearly with age, and a significant reduction was already apparent by age roughly 40. Bulk unsorted PBMC profiling prevented conclusive comparison of naive and antigen-experienced compartments.

A distance of 17 bases separates the germline ends of V and J, which lose 1 base and 8 bases respectively. The CDR3 contains 15 residues, cysteine and phenylalanine counted. Only the CDR3 DNA is retained, 45 bases long and in frame from the first base. The CDR1 and CDR2 encoded by the germline V gene are SNHLY and FYNNEI. The library came from 5' RACE. A second PCR of roughly 7 to 12 cycles was performed with a sample-barcoded 5' primer and a J-beta primer mix. A template-switch 5' adaptor carrying 12 random nucleotides introduced a unique molecular identifier onto each TCR beta cDNA molecule. Each sample yielded at least 2.5 million CDR3-containing paired-end reads. All of the RNA was converted into first-strand cDNA using the Mint cDNA synthesis kit, with a TRBC-specific oligonucleotide serving as the primer. Following uracil-DNA glycosylase treatment, all cDNA underwent a first 18-cycle PCR with the universal primers M1SS and BC2_uni_R. As for the original processing: For normalization, 1 million high-quality reads were randomly selected from each sample, with every read carrying a distinct molecular identifier. Reads sharing molecular identifiers were discarded rather than binned into consensus sequences. MiTCR, run with a Q25 quality threshold and the strictest error-elimination algorithm, handled CDR3 identification, clonotype clustering and error correction. A nonparametric unseen species model with Euler transformation was used to estimate lower-bound total TCR beta diversity. The public sequencing data were trimmed at Q25 with fastp and processed into clonotypes with MiXCR by TCRdb, which kept only in-frame beta chains. Records with the same CDR3 protein are collapsed into one entry carrying the most frequent genes and DNA. TCRdb, not the original authors, processed these V and J calls. The sample table contains fewer than 2 million distinct CDR3 sequences; only one count was recorded for around 40% of them. In total, the top ten clones hold 23% of the sample.

The sequenced sample was blood. This receptor chain uses TRBV2 and TRBJ1-2; no D segment can be confidently identified. The clonotype originates from a human donor in good health. The DNA sequence is given as TGTGCCAGCAGTGAAGTTGGCCAGACCATAGGGGGCTACACCTTC. It encodes CASSEVGQTIGGYTF.